The 30 T cell receptor beta chains listed next were all sequenced from one sample in a study of blood T cell repertoires in COVID-19. TCRdb's table, derived via immunoSEQ multiplex PCR, lists solely in-frame clones and lacks some. Here the sample spans under 200,000 clones, 84% being singletons. Sequenced sample: peripheral blood. The receptors stem from a man between 18 and 35 years old with active or convalescent COVID-19.

This sequence joins TRBV5-4 and TRBJ1-1, with D uncertain. V lost 2 bases and J lost 4, with 18 bases in between. The CDR3 extends over 16 amino acids. In germline, CDR1 is SGHNT, CDR2 YYREEE (reference sequence). CDR3 sequence reads: CASSLSAGVSPTEAFF. The CDR3 DNA reads as TGTGCCAGCAGCTTATCCGCCGGAGTCAGCCCCACTGAAGCTTTCTTT.

This chain connects TRBV6-4 to TRBJ2-2; 10 positions agree with TRBD2. Germline V gene lookup returns CDR1 MRHNA and CDR2 SNTAGT. V lost 5 bases to trimming and J lost 7 bases; unmatched junction nucleotides: 4. This CDR3 is built from 14 residues. In DNA form, the CDR3 reads TGTGCCAGCAGTCAACTAGCGGGGAGCGGGGAGCTGTTTTTT. Amino acids: CASSQLAGSGELFF.

V and J are TRBV5-1 and TRBJ2-2, with D hard to call. The V end lost 4 bases, the J end lost 2 bases, and 9 bases lay between the germline ends. The CDR3 loop spans 14 amino acids. Germline assignment: CDR1 SGHRS and CDR2 YFSETQ. CDR3 DNA: TGCGCCAGCAGCGGCGGTACCAACACCGGGGAGCTGTTTTTT. It yields the protein CASSGGTNTGELFF.

The chain recombines TRBV28 with TRBJ2-1; D uncertain. The germline CDR1 and CDR2 sequences are MDHEN and SYDVKM. Trimming shortened V by 3 bases and J by 4 bases, and 10 bases separated the two germline ends. The CDR3 length is 14 residues. The CDR3: CASSFAGRYNEQFF. The CDR3 DNA reads as TGTGCCAGCAGTTTTGCAGGAAGGTACAATGAGCAGTTCTTC.

The chain is built from TRBV14 and TRBJ2-3, with TRBD2 matching over 15 bases. Germline assignment: CDR1 SGHDN and CDR2 FVKESK. The V gene end was trimmed by 4 bases and the J gene end by 3 bases; junction bases not matched to a gene: 8. The CDR3 is made up of 18 amino acids. Here the CDR3 DNA reads TGTGCCAGCAGCCGCGGGACTAGCGGGGGGAAAAGAACAGATACGCAGTATTTT. Protein product: CASSRGTSGGKRTDTQYF.

CDR3 sequence: CAISGLGAGTEAFF. The CDR3 DNA reads as TGTGCCATCAGTGGGTTGGGGGCTGGTACTGAAGCTTTCTTT. V usage is TRBV10-3 and J usage is TRBJ1-1; tentatively, D is TRBD1 (6 bases). Trimming removed 4 bases at V and 5 bases at J, with 14 bases between. Germline loops: CDR1 ENHRY, CDR2 SYGVKD. The CDR3 totals 14 residues.

About this clone itself: Other DNA sequences within the sample encode an identical CDR3. This chain links TRBV18 with TRBJ2-2; TRBD1 matches at 8 bases. Germline V gene data show CDR1 as KGHSH and CDR2 as LQKENI. The CDR3 totals 15 residues. V shed 2 bases, J shed 1 base, and the junction held 0 bases outside the gene matches. The CDR3 nucleotides read TGTGCCAGCTCACCAGGGACAGGGAACACCGGGGAGCTGTTTTTT. Translated: CASSPGTGNTGELFF.

The chain couples TRBV5-6 to TRBJ1-2; 8 bases align to TRBD1. The CDR3 is 17 amino acids. Germline V gives CDR1 SGHDT, CDR2 YYEEEE. Germline trimming cut 4 bases from V and 6 bases from J; bases unmatched to any gene: 17. CDR3 amino acids: CASSPGTGASFGNGYTF. The CDR3 DNA is TGTGCCAGCAGCCCCGGGACAGGAGCTTCTTTTGGGAATGGCTACACCTTC.

The J gene is TRBJ1-3, the V gene TRBV7-9, with 8 bases aligning to TRBD1. Germline V gene sequence: CDR1 SEHNR, CDR2 FQNEAQ (reference sequence). The CDR3 has 14 amino acids. V lost 5 bases to trimming and J lost 5 bases; unmatched junction nucleotides: 5. In DNA, the CDR3 is TGTGCCAGCAGCATTACAGGGGGTAGAAACACCATATATTTT. Protein: CASSITGGRNTIYF. Combining the CDR3 with reference TRBV7-9 and TRBJ1-3 gives the whole variable domain DTGVSQNPRHKITKRGQNVTFRCDPISEHNRLYWYRQTLGQGPEFLTYFQNEAQLEKSRLLSDRFSAERPKGSFSTLEIQRTEQGDSAMYLCASSITGGRNTIYFGEGSWLTVV.

The chain combines TRBV2 with TRBJ2-3, with TRBD1 matching over 8 bases. This CDR3 region has 14 residues. Looked up from germline, CDR1 is SNHLY and CDR2 is FYNNEI. V gave up 6 bases and J gave up 3 bases; unmatched junction bases: 5. This CDR3 is CASRRQGRTDTQYF. DNA for the CDR3: TGTGCCAGCAGGCGACAGGGGAGGACAGATACGCAGTATTTT.

The chain uses TRBV11-2 and TRBJ2-7; maybe TRBD1 (6 bases). This CDR3 has 14 residues. CDR1 SGHAT and CDR2 FQNNGV come from the germline V gene. The ends were cut back, 1 base at V and 3 bases at J, with 10 bases in the middle. The CDR3: CASSLGVRGYEQYF. Written as DNA, the CDR3 is TGTGCCAGCAGCTTAGGTGTCAGGGGCTACGAGCAGTACTTC.

The chain recombines TRBV5-1 with TRBJ2-1, with 14 bases identical to TRBD2. The CDR3 length is 17 residues. Germline-derived CDR1 and CDR2 are SGHRS and YFSETQ. The V gene end was trimmed by 2 bases and the J gene end by 9 bases; junction bases not matched to a gene: 10. In nucleotides, the CDR3 is TGCGCCAGCAGCTTTACCGGGACTAGCGGGAGAACTGGTGAGCAGTTCTTC. It encodes CASSFTGTSGRTGEQFF. The whole variable domain, filled in from reference TRBV5-1 and TRBJ2-1, reads KAGVTQTPRYLIKTRGQQVTLSCSPISGHRSVSWYQQTPGQGLQFLFEYFSETQRNKGNFPGRFSGRQFSNSRSEMNVSTLELGDSALYLCASSFTGTSGRTGEQFFGPGTRLTVL.

The genes are TRBV27 and TRBJ1-6; 8 nucleotides agree with TRBD1. CDR1 is MNHEY, CDR2 SMNVEV, per germline (reference sequence). CDR3 length: 14 residues. The ends lost 7 bases at V and 10 bases at J; junction bases unmatched: 9. CDR3 coding DNA: TGTGCCAGCACTTACGGCGGGGACAGGTCACCCCTCCACTTT. Its protein is CASTYGGDRSPLHF.

The chain has TRBV5-1 and TRBJ2-2, with TRBD1 matching over 8 bases. The germline V gene has CDR1 SGHRS and CDR2 YFSETQ. This CDR3 comprises 15 residues. V was clipped by 4 bases and J by 3 bases; unmatched bases: 5. The CDR3 nucleotides read TGCGCCAGCAGCGCACAGGGGGAGGACACCGGGGAGCTGTTTTTT. It yields the protein CASSAQGEDTGELFF.

The genes are TRBV7-2 and TRBJ1-6; 7 nucleotides align to TRBD1. The V gene end was trimmed by 5 bases and the J gene end by 13 bases; junction bases not matched to a gene: 11. Germline values: CDR1 SGHTA, CDR2 FQGNSA. This CDR3 comprises 14 residues. DNA for the CDR3: TGTGCCAGCAGCCTCCGGGACAGCCAGCGGCCCCTCCACTTT. Residues: CASSLRDSQRPLHF.

V usage is TRBV29-1 and J usage is TRBJ2-1, with TRBD2 matching 7 bases. The CDR3 sequence is 13 residues long. V dropped 7 bases and J dropped 3; count of bases not matched to a gene: 6. Germline CDR1 is SQVTM and CDR2 is ANQGSEA. For the CDR3, the DNA is TGCAGCGGTACTAGCGTAATCTACAATGAGCAGTTCTTC. Its translation is CSGTSVIYNEQFF.

This clone appeared a few times. This sequence joins TRBV5-1 and TRBJ2-7; D remains unclear. There are 15 residues in the CDR3. V dropped 1 base and J dropped 4 bases, with 15 bases sitting between them. The germline CDR1 and CDR2 sequences are SGHRS and YFSETQ. The CDR3 region is CASSLIENLRYEQYF. CDR3 in DNA: TGCGCCAGCAGCTTGATCGAGAACCTACGATACGAGCAGTACTTC.

This sequence joins TRBV5-6 and TRBJ2-7; D perhaps matches TRBD2 (5 bases). V dropped 3 bases and J dropped 0 bases, with 16 bases sitting between them. Germline lookup yields CDR1 SGHDT and CDR2 YYEEEE. This CDR3 is built from 16 residues. In nucleotides, the CDR3 is TGTGCCAGCAGCTCACTTCACGAGGGAAACTCCTACGAGCAGTACTTC. It yields the protein CASSSLHEGNSYEQYF.

The J gene is TRBJ2-7, the V gene TRBV7-2; 9 bases map to TRBD1. CDR1 SGHTA and CDR2 FQGNSA come from the germline V gene. The CDR3 is 17 residues long. J lost 7 bases, V lost 5 bases, and 18 bases had no gene match. The CDR3 is CASSVGSGTGKGGEQYF. The DNA of the CDR3 is TGTGCCAGCAGCGTTGGGTCAGGGACAGGGAAAGGTGGGGAGCAGTACTTC.

J is TRBJ2-1 and V is TRBV5-4; a weak D match, TRBD2 (6 bases). This CDR3 has 15 amino acids. From germline, CDR1 is SGHNT and CDR2 YYREEE (reference sequence). Deletions cut 0 bases from V and 8 bases from J, with 15 bases between. CDR3 protein: CASSLDAGPGDEQFF. For the CDR3, the DNA is TGTGCCAGCAGCTTGGACGCGGGCCCGGGGGATGAGCAGTTCTTC.

The chain links TRBV21-1 to TRBJ2-3; the table's D call TRBD1 went unverified against the DNA. TRBV21-1 is tagged as a pseudogene. This CDR3 region has 14 residues. Here the CDR3 reads CASSKAGCTDTQYF. DNA for the CDR3: TGTGCCAGCAGCAAGGCAGGATGCACAGATACGCAGTATTTT.

The genes are TRBV7-8 and TRBJ2-1; 14 bases fit TRBD2. V lost 4 bases and J lost 8; bases outside the gene matches: 25. Germline CDR1 SGHVS, CDR2 FQNEAQ. There are 22 residues in the CDR3. The CDR3 bases are TGTGCCAGCAGCTCACGGATAATGGGAGTCTCGACTAGCGGGAGGGCGCCCGATGAGCAGTTCTTC. Encoded protein: CASSSRIMGVSTSGRAPDEQFF.

This chain joins TRBV19 and TRBJ2-2, with a possible D match to TRBD1 (5 bases). There are 15 residues in the CDR3. Deletions cut 0 bases from V and 4 bases from J, with 9 bases between. Per germline, CDR1 LNHDA and CDR2 SQIVND (reference sequence). The CDR3, as DNA: TGTGCCAGTAGTATAGAGGGAAGGGGCACCGGGGAGCTGTTTTTT. Protein sequence: CASSIEGRGTGELFF.

The chain employs TRBV5-5 and TRBJ2-5; possible D gene TRBD2, 5 bases. Germline lookup yields CDR1 SGHKS and CDR2 YYEKEE (reference sequence). This CDR3 has 13 amino acids. V shed 1 base and J shed 5 bases, with 9 bases lying between them. The CDR3 DNA sequence: TGTGCCAGCAGCTTGCCTAGCTCGGAGACCCAGTACTTC. It translates to CASSLPSSETQYF.

The J gene is TRBJ2-3, the V gene TRBV10-3, with D perhaps TRBD2 (5 bases). CDR1 and CDR2 from the germline V gene are ENHRY and SYGVKD. V was cut by 10 bases and J by 0 bases, with 11 bases left in between. This CDR3 has 13 residues. The CDR3 sequence is CATGVASTDTQYF. In DNA, the CDR3 is TGTGCCACCGGGGTAGCAAGCACAGATACGCAGTATTTT.

The chain combines TRBV4-1 with TRBJ1-3; the D is unclear. V lost 5 bases and J lost 0, with 11 bases in between. From germline, CDR1 is MGHRA and CDR2 YSYEKL. The CDR3 has 15 residues. The CDR3: CASSYRSGSGNTIYF. The CDR3 coding sequence is TGCGCCAGCAGCTACCGGTCGGGCTCTGGAAACACCATATATTTT.

This chain connects TRBV11-2 to TRBJ2-1, with TRBD1 matching over 10 bases. Germline trimming cut 10 bases from V and 3 bases from J; bases unmatched to any gene: 18. Germline CDR1 is SGHAT and CDR2 is FQNNGV. This CDR3 region has 18 residues. The CDR3 DNA reads as TGTGCCACCGCCCCCAACGCCCCGGGACAGGGGATCTACAATGAGCAGTTCTTC. Protein product: CATAPNAPGQGIYNEQFF.

Turning to this clone: Different DNA sequences within this sample yield the same CDR3. This chain connects TRBV19 to TRBJ2-3; a possible D gene is TRBD2 (6 bases). The germline V gene encodes CDR1 LNHDA and CDR2 SQIVND (reference sequence). With 3 bases removed from V and 0 bases from J, the gap between germline ends came to 10 bases. This CDR3 is built from 15 residues. CDR3 sequence reads: CASSISGTSTDTQYF. The CDR3 DNA follows: TGTGCCAGTAGTATTTCCGGGACTAGCACAGATACGCAGTATTTT.

The chain employs TRBV29-1 and TRBJ1-1; the match to TRBD1 covers 7 bases. Germline V lookup: CDR1 SQVTM, CDR2 ANQGSEA. CDR3 length: 13 residues. The ends lost 1 base at V and 6 bases at J; junction bases unmatched: 5. As DNA, the CDR3 is TGCAGCGTTGAAGTCGGGACAGTCCCTGAAGCTTTCTTT. It translates to CSVEVGTVPEAFF.

The V and J genes are TRBV5-4 and TRBJ1-3; D remains ambiguous. V was pared by 4 bases and J by 0 bases, with 14 bases between. The CDR3 extends over 16 amino acids. The germline gives CDR1 SGHNT, CDR2 YYREEE (reference sequence). The chain's CDR3 is CASSRAGSYSGNTIYF. The DNA of the CDR3 is TGTGCCAGCAGCCGCGCGGGCAGTTACTCTGGAAACACCATATATTTT.